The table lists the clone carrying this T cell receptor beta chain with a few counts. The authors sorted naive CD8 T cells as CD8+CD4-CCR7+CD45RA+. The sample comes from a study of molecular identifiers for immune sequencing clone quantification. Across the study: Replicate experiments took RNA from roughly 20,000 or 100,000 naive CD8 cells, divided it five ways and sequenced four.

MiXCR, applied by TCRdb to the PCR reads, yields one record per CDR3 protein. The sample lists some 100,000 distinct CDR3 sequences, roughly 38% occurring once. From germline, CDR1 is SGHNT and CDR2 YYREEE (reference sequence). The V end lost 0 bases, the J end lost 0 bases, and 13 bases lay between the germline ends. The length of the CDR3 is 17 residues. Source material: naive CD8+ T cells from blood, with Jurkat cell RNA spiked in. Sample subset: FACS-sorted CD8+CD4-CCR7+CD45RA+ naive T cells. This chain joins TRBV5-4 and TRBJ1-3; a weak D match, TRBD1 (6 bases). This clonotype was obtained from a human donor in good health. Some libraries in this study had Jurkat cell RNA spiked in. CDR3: CASSLEGGTTSGNTIYF. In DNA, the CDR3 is TGTGCCAGCAGCTTGGAAGGGGGAACGACCTCTGGAAACACCATATATTTT.